This T cell receptor (beta chain) came from a study of blood T cell repertoires in COVID-19. Whole-study context: Samples taken during acute and convalescent COVID-19 were collected in the United States, Italy and Spain. T cells, B-cell-depleted T cells, or PBMCs provided the cDNA or gDNA that served as material.

In the source study's methods: The assay estimated nucleated cells by amplifying reference gene primers. The method was immunoSEQ multiplex PCR; TCRdb's version includes in-frame clones alone and lacks a portion of them. The D gene and trimming were derived from the DNA, and the V and J assignments and clone size from that table. The data show around 250,000 clones, with around 90% seen just once and roughly 10% held by the top ten. V lost 0 bases, J lost 1 base, and 9 bases lay in between. CDR1 and CDR2 from the germline V gene are SGHTA and FQGNSA. The CDR3 is made up of 15 amino acids. Seattle researchers signed up patients amid active infection and tracked them longitudinally.

This chain joins TRBV7-2 and TRBJ2-5; TRBD1 might be the D (5 bases). Sequencing input: peripheral blood. This receptor was taken from a woman in her 70s with COVID-19, enrolled during active disease. The CDR3 is CASSLAGRGQETQYF. CDR3 sequence (DNA): TGTGCCAGCAGCTTAGCGGGTAGGGGCCAAGAGACCCAGTACTTC.